The 5 T cell receptor beta chains below come from one sample, sequenced in a study of T-cell reconstitution after alpha-beta-depleted transplantation in children. A TCRbeta library incorporating unique molecular identifiers was prepared. Each CDR3 protein gets one entry after TCRdb re-called the PCR reads with MiXCR. The sample includes about 60,000 distinct CDR3 sequences, about 40% of them seen just once. This specimen consisted of PBMCs, mostly from graft donor cells, obtained 360 days after TCRalphabeta/CD19-depleted stem cell transplant. These TCRs come from a male patient aged 10-17 years who had a stem cell transplant for acute lymphoblastic leukemia, so the T cells may come from the graft donor.

This chain uses TRBV9 with TRBJ1-5; tentatively, D is TRBD1 (5 bases). The CDR3 consists of 13 residues. CDR1 is SGDLS, CDR2 YYNGEE, per germline. V gave up 4 bases and J gave up 4 bases, with 9 bases separating them. In nucleotides, the CDR3 is TGTGCCAGCAGCCGGGACGGAAATCAGCCCCAGCATTTT. It specifies CASSRDGNQPQHF.

This chain links TRBV5-6 with TRBJ2-2; 7 nucleotides line up with TRBD1. Trimming at V came to 0 bases and at J to 6 bases, leaving 2 bases not matched to a gene. The CDR3 extends over 14 amino acids. Germline V gene lookup returns CDR1 SGHDT and CDR2 YYEEEE. CDR3 region: CASSLGQGAGELFF. DNA for the CDR3: TGTGCCAGCAGCTTGGGGCAGGGGGCCGGGGAGCTGTTTTTT.

J is TRBJ2-5 and V is TRBV7-9; possibly TRBD2 for D (6 bases). The CDR3 length is 14 residues. Germline V lookup: CDR1 SEHNR, CDR2 FQNEAQ (reference sequence). The V gene lost 5 bases and the J gene lost 5 bases, with 15 bases spanning the gap. For the CDR3, the DNA is TGTGCCAGCAGCGTAATCCCTAGCGAGGAGACCCAGTACTTC. Its translation is CASSVIPSEETQYF.

This chain uses TRBV12-3 or TRBV12-4 with TRBJ2-1; TRBD2 agrees at 12 bases. The junction had 7 bases not matched to a gene; V was cut back by 5 bases and J by 8 bases. The length of the CDR3 is 15 residues. The CDR3 protein is CASSPRTSGKDEQFF. The CDR3 DNA reads as TGTGCCAGCAGTCCCCGGACTAGCGGGAAGGATGAGCAGTTCTTC.

The chain links TRBV5-1 to TRBJ2-1; 8 bases line up with TRBD1. Per germline, CDR1 SGHRS and CDR2 YFSETQ. The ends lost 3 bases at V and 4 bases at J; junction bases unmatched: 0. The CDR3 contains 13 residues. The CDR3 region is CASSWTGYNEQFF. Here the CDR3 DNA reads TGCGCCAGCAGCTGGACAGGGTACAATGAGCAGTTCTTC.